This entry concerns a single T cell receptor beta chain. Antigen unknown. Profiled with immunoSEQ multiplex PCR; TCRdb holds only in-frame clones, not every one. The data contain about 240,000 clones, about 87% of them singletons. CDR1 is KGHSH and CDR2 is LQKENI in the germline V gene. V was pared by 2 bases and J by 2 bases, with 9 bases of the junction left unmatched. The CDR3 sequence is 16 residues long. This specimen belongs to a study of cytomegalovirus exposure and HLA in healthy donors. General study points: Listed as cytomegalovirus-associated were 150 or so TCR beta chains. That first-cohort TCR clusters tended to co-occur in the approximately 120 validation repertoires was found in a later analysis.

The chain joins TRBV18 to TRBJ2-7; TRBD2 aligns across 7 bases. Sequenced: PBMCs. This receptor was taken from a man aged 18 to 29 in good health and CMV-seronegative. CDR3: CASSPGVGTTPYEQYF. DNA for the CDR3: TGTGCCAGCTCACCAGGAGTCGGGACTACGCCCTACGAGCAGTACTTC.